This T cell receptor beta chain is from a study of control samples from healthy donors and cancer patients. Looked up from germline, CDR1 is ENHRY and CDR2 is SYGVKD. Losses at the gene ends were 8 bases for V and 6 bases for J; bases not matched to a gene: 10. This CDR3 contains 15 residues. TCRdb keeps only in-frame clones here, not all; method: immunoSEQ multiplex PCR. The sample consists of about 77,000 clones, about 92% of them appearing once. Specimen: blood. This chain connects TRBV10-3 to TRBJ2-2; 9 nucleotides agree with TRBD1. This clonotype was obtained from a woman in her sixties or seventies in good health. CDR3 residues: CAIPRQGERAGELFF. CDR3 nucleotide sequence: TGTGCCATCCCCCGACAGGGGGAAAGAGCCGGGGAGCTGTTTTTT.